What follows are 26 T cell receptor beta chains derived from one specimen sequenced in a study of T-cell memory formation after mild COVID-19. TCRdb reprocessed the 5' RACE reads via MiXCR and lists one record per CDR3 protein. The sample contains around 150,000 distinct CDR3 sequences, 14% of which appear only once. Material: PBMCs or a T cell subset sorted from them (not recorded which). These receptors came from an adult woman who had mild COVID-19 (a few samples of this study predate the infection). Cell type and time point are not known.

The rearrangement uses TRBV4-1 and TRBJ2-2; 10 bases fit TRBD2. This CDR3 has 18 residues. After removal of 6 bases from V and 1 base from J, the junction contained 11 bases not matched to a gene. Germline V gives CDR1 MGHRA, CDR2 YSYEKL. CDR3 in amino acids: CASRHPPGLAENTGELFF. DNA for the CDR3: TGCGCCAGCAGACATCCCCCCGGACTAGCGGAGAACACCGGGGAGCTGTTTTTT.

This clonotype rates as medium-sized. CDR3 sequence: CASSPGGSSYNEQFF. CDR3 DNA: TGTGCCAGCAGCCCGGGTGGGAGCTCCTACAATGAGCAGTTCTTC. The chain employs TRBV5-6 and TRBJ2-1; D possibly corresponds to TRBD2 (5 bases). CDR3 length: 15 residues. The germline V and J ends were trimmed by 4 bases and 0 bases, with 11 bases remaining between them. The germline CDR1 and CDR2 sequences are SGHDT and YYEEEE. Using reference TRBV5-6 and TRBJ2-1 for the parts outside the CDR3, the full variable domain is DAGVTQSPTHLIKTRGQQVTLRCSPKSGHDTVSWYQQALGQGPQFIFQYYEEEERQRGNFPDRFSGHQFPNYSSELNVNALLLGDSALYLCASSPGGSSYNEQFFGPGTRLTVL.

There are many counts of this clonotype. V usage is TRBV25-1 and J usage is TRBJ2-3, with TRBD2 matching over 12 bases. V lost 3 bases, J lost 2 bases, and 3 bases stayed unmatched. Germline CDR1 and CDR2: MGHDK and SYGVNS. CDR3 length equals 16 residues. CDR3 nucleotide sequence: TGTGCCAGCAGTGAGCGGACTAGCGGGAACACAGATACGCAGTATTTT. Its translation: CASSERTSGNTDTQYF.

At least ten counts were recorded for this clonotype. The gene calls are TRBV7-9 and TRBJ2-7; D unresolved. CDR1 and CDR2 (germline): SEHNR, FQNEAQ (reference sequence). Trimming left V 5 bases short and J 3 bases short, with 11 bases between. The CDR3 spans 13 residues. CDR3 in DNA: TGTGCCAGCAGCCCGAGAGACAACTACGAGCAGTACTTC. Translating it yields CASSPRDNYEQYF.

This clonotype was counted only a few times. The chain links TRBV4-1 to TRBJ2-2; TRBD2 agrees at 7 bases. The CDR3 spans 15 residues. V was pared by 2 bases and J by 4 bases, with 4 bases of the junction left unmatched. Germline CDR1 is MGHRA and CDR2 is YSYEKL. CDR3 region: CASSQLRGGTGELFF. The CDR3 DNA is TGCGCCAGCAGCCAACTCCGCGGGGGCACCGGGGAGCTGTTTTTT.

This chain links TRBV7-6 with TRBJ2-7, with D perhaps assigned TRBD1 or TRBD2 (6 bases each). In germline, CDR1 is SGHVS, CDR2 FNYEAQ. V shed 2 bases and J shed 6 bases, with 11 bases lying between them. CDR3 length equals 13 residues. CDR3 coding DNA: TGTGCCAGCAGCTTATCCGGGGGCTTCGAGCAGTACTTC. Translation: CASSLSGGFEQYF.

Only a few counts were recorded for this clonotype. The chain joins TRBV6-5 to TRBJ1-1; unclear D gene. The germline V gene has CDR1 MNHEY and CDR2 SVGAGI. Trimming cost V 7 bases and J 6 bases, with 18 bases left between them. The length of the CDR3 is 14 residues. CDR3 in amino acids: CASTSVGNPAEAFF. The CDR3 DNA reads as TGTGCCAGCACCTCAGTGGGGAACCCAGCTGAAGCTTTCTTT.

A few counts support this clonotype. V usage is TRBV4-3 and J usage is TRBJ2-2; TRBD1 agrees at 7 bases. This CDR3 spans 15 amino acids. Germline CDR1 and CDR2: LGHNA and YSLEER. The V and J ends lost 3 bases and 0 bases, in that order; junction bases with no gene match: 1. CDR3 amino acids: CASSHGTANTGELFF. CDR3 sequence (DNA): TGCGCCAGCAGCCACGGGACAGCGAACACCGGGGAGCTGTTTTTT.

This clonotype was picked up a small number of times. CDR3 residues: CSTFLTAPTDTQYF. The CDR3 DNA follows: TGCAGTACCTTCTTGACAGCGCCGACAGATACGCAGTATTTT. The rearrangement links TRBV20-1 to TRBJ2-3; weak D call: TRBD1 (5 bases). Trimming took 8 bases from V and 3 from J, leaving 18 bases between them. CDR1 and CDR2 from the germline V gene are DFQATT and SNEGSKA (reference sequence). This CDR3 comprises 14 residues.

The CDR3 region is CASSPWGTDRGDGYTF. The CDR3 coding sequence is TGCGCCAGCAGCCCGTGGGGTACAGACAGGGGGGATGGCTACACCTTC. The rearrangement links TRBV5-1 to TRBJ1-2; 9 bases are a match to TRBD1. The V gene's germline CDR1 is SGHRS and CDR2 YFSETQ. The V and J ends lost 4 bases and 6 bases, in that order; junction bases with no gene match: 13. The CDR3 is 16 amino acids.

The sample holds a few counts of this clonotype. V gene TRBV6-4 combines with J gene TRBJ2-7; a possible D gene is TRBD1 (6 bases). The CDR3 covers 12 residues. Germline lookup yields CDR1 MRHNA and CDR2 SNTAGT. The V end lost 10 bases, the J end lost 2 bases, and 12 bases lay between the germline ends. This chain's CDR3 is CATPRTAYEQYF. The CDR3 DNA reads TGTGCCACCCCGAGGACAGCCTACGAGCAGTACTTC.

This chain uses TRBV5-6 with TRBJ2-3; D is unclear. The CDR3 is 13 amino acids. Germline V gene sequence: CDR1 SGHDT, CDR2 YYEEEE. Trimming cost V 0 bases and J 4 bases, with 6 bases left between them. The CDR3 region has the DNA TGTGCCAGCAGCTTGGCTACCGCAGATACGCAGTATTTT. Protein product: CASSLATADTQYF.

The CDR3 DNA sequence: TGCGCCAGCAGCCAAAGCTGGGTAGTCAACACTGAAGCTTTCTTT. Encoded protein: CASSQSWVVNTEAFF. The genes are TRBV4-3 and TRBJ1-1; no definite D call. The germline V gene encodes CDR1 LGHNA and CDR2 YSLEER. Between the trimmed V and J ends, which lost 2 bases and 2 bases, there was a span of 12 bases. The CDR3 length is 15 residues.

This clonotype was counted between two and nine times. An end of the junction differs from the germline gene, which may be a read error. J is TRBJ2-3 and V is TRBV24-1; 7 bases agree with TRBD2. Germline V gene sequence: CDR1 KGHDR, CDR2 SFDVKD. CDR3 length: 16 residues. Here the CDR3 DNA reads TGTGCCACCAGTGATTGGGGCGGGAGATTGTCAGATACACAGTATTTT. Its protein is CATSDWGGRLSDTQYF.

This clonotype was seen more than once but under ten times. The chain has TRBV24-1 and TRBJ2-2; D may be TRBD2 (7 bases). Germline CDR1 KGHDR, CDR2 SFDVKD. V was trimmed by 5 bases and J by 9 bases, leaving 12 bases between them. The CDR3 has 13 residues. The DNA of the CDR3 is TGTGCCACCAGTGGCGGGGGCCACCGGGAGCTGTTTTTT. Amino acid sequence: CATSGGGHRELFF.

The gene calls are TRBV5-6 and TRBJ2-3; maybe TRBD2 (6 bases). The CDR3 has 15 residues. CDR1 is SGHDT, CDR2 YYEEEE, per germline. Trimming took off 0 bases at V and 3 bases at J, with 11 bases between the two ends. The CDR3 nucleotides read TGTGCCAGCAGCTTGGGCGGGGCCGGAACAGATACGCAGTATTTT. Its protein is CASSLGGAGTDTQYF. The full variable domain, in which reference TRBV5-6 and TRBJ2-3 provide the parts outside the CDR3, is DAGVTQSPTHLIKTRGQQVTLRCSPKSGHDTVSWYQQALGQGPQFIFQYYEEEERQRGNFPDRFSGHQFPNYSSELNVNALLLGDSALYLCASSLGGAGTDTQYFGPGTRLTVL.

The V and J genes are TRBV13 and TRBJ2-7; no reliable D call. Trimming cost V 0 bases and J 2 bases, with 11 bases left between them. Germline values: CDR1 PRHDT, CDR2 FYEKMQ (reference sequence). The CDR3 has 15 amino acids. As DNA, the CDR3 is TGTGCCAGCAGCTTAGGTCAGGTGGGGACCTACGAGCAGTACTTC. This sequence encodes CASSLGQVGTYEQYF.

The rearrangement links TRBV5-1 to TRBJ1-2; D may be TRBD1 (6 bases). Germline V gene lookup returns CDR1 SGHRS and CDR2 YFSETQ. This CDR3 comprises 14 residues. V dropped 2 bases and J dropped 7 bases, with 15 bases sitting between them. The CDR3 spells CASSFSGAFGGYTF. The CDR3 DNA reads TGCGCCAGCAGCTTTTCGGGGGCGTTTGGTGGCTACACCTTC.

This clonotype has a handful of counts. V is TRBV10-3 and J is TRBJ2-7; possibly TRBD1 for D (6 bases). Looked up from germline, CDR1 is ENHRY and CDR2 is SYGVKD. Trimming pared 5 bases from V and 0 bases from J, leaving 11 bases between. This CDR3 region has 14 residues. As DNA, the CDR3 is TGTGCCATCAGTCGGGACACGTTCTCCTACGAGCAGTACTTC. This gives the protein CAISRDTFSYEQYF.

A few counts support this clonotype. The chain uses TRBV18 and TRBJ1-1; tentatively, D is TRBD1 (5 bases). CDR1 and CDR2 (germline): KGHSH, LQKENI. V lost 3 bases, J lost 0 bases, and 11 bases lay in between. CDR3 length: 15 amino acids. The CDR3, as DNA: TGTGCCAGCTCACCGGATACAGGTCTGAACACTGAAGCTTTCTTT. Amino acid sequence: CASSPDTGLNTEAFF.

This clonotype was counted ten times or more. The rearrangement uses TRBV7-9 and TRBJ2-1; D may be TRBD2 (6 bases). V was pared by 0 bases and J by 3 bases, with 15 bases between. Germline-derived CDR1 and CDR2 are SEHNR and FQNEAQ (reference sequence). The CDR3 consists of 17 residues. The CDR3, as DNA: TGTGCCAGCAGCTTAGCGAACCCTAGCGCTCTCTACAATGAGCAGTTCTTC. Translating gives CASSLANPSALYNEQFF.

The chain couples TRBV12-5 to TRBJ2-1, with 9 nucleotides matching TRBD2. Looked up from germline, CDR1 is LGHNT and CDR2 is FRNRAP. The V and J ends lost 2 bases and 7 bases, in that order; junction bases with no gene match: 9. The CDR3 is made up of 16 amino acids. CDR3 coding DNA: TGTGCTAGTGGTTTGCCTCTAGCGGGAACGGGAAATGAGCAGTTCTTC. Protein: CASGLPLAGTGNEQFF.

The sample holds a few counts of this clonotype. This chain uses TRBV6-2 or TRBV6-3 with TRBJ1-1; the D gene is possibly TRBD1 (6 bases). This CDR3 is built from 14 residues. Germline loops: CDR1 MNHEY, CDR2 SVGEGT. Trimming took off 5 bases at V and 1 base at J, with 11 bases between the two ends. CDR3 residues: CASSEHRENTEAFF. As DNA, the CDR3 is TGTGCCAGCAGTGAACACAGGGAGAACACTGAAGCTTTCTTT.

This chain joins TRBV4-2 and TRBJ1-1, with D possibly matching TRBD1 (5 bases). The CDR3 totals 15 residues. Germline CDR1 is LGHNA and CDR2 is YNFKEQ. Trimming stripped 1 base from V and 1 base from J, with 10 bases between. For the CDR3, the DNA is TGTGCCAGCAGCCAAGCTGGCGGGGCGAACACTGAAGCTTTCTTT. Its protein product is CASSQAGGANTEAFF.

The rearrangement links TRBV5-1 to TRBJ2-5; D ambiguous. The length of the CDR3 is 11 residues. Germline V CDR1 and CDR2: SGHRS, YFSETQ. V lost 7 bases to trimming and J lost 4 bases, with 8 bases between them. The CDR3 sequence is CASGNGETQYF. Here the CDR3 DNA reads TGCGCCAGCGGGAATGGAGAGACCCAGTACTTC.

The chain recombines TRBV4-3 with TRBJ2-1; TRBD2 agrees at 7 bases. The CDR3 covers 15 residues. Germline V gene lookup returns CDR1 LGHNA and CDR2 YSLEER. The trim removed 5 bases at V and 0 bases at J, leaving 4 bases unmatched. CDR3 bases: TGCGCCAGCAGCGTAGCGGGTGTCTCCTACAATGAGCAGTTCTTC. This gives the protein CASSVAGVSYNEQFF.